This T cell receptor (beta chain) is drawn from a study of blood T cell repertoires in COVID-19. In the study overall: The cDNA or gDNA used as material had been derived from T cells, B-cell-depleted T cells, or PBMCs.

Original handling: Nucleated cell counts were estimated from reference gene primer amplification. Some clones are missing from TCRdb's copy, which holds only in-frame ones; the method was immunoSEQ multiplex PCR. The V and J calls and the clone size are those of that table, but D and trimming were determined from the DNA. The sample holds roughly 200,000 clones, 90% seen once. This CDR3 has 15 amino acids. Trimming at V came to 5 bases and at J to 4 bases, leaving 5 bases not matched to a gene. Germline assignment: CDR1 SGHTA and CDR2 FQGNSA. Material: peripheral blood. The sequence was collected from a middle-aged man with acute or convalescent COVID-19. The chain joins TRBV7-2 to TRBJ2-3; 11 bases map to TRBD1. This CDR3 reads CASSPRTGGPDTQYF. CDR3 DNA: TGTGCCAGCAGCCCACGGACAGGGGGCCCAGATACGCAGTATTTT.